This entry describes one TCR beta chain. Its specificity is not known. The data are from a study of human T cells and chemical hapten exposure. Across the whole study: From small differences in pooled library volume came most of the variation in per-sample TCR yields. Study outcomes and limitations: After DPC sensitization, TCRs above 1 in 1000 frequency showed no change.

The CDR3 contains 15 residues. The V end was cut by 5 bases, the J end by 8 bases, with 18 bases between. The germline CDR1 and CDR2 sequences are MDHEN and SYDVKM. The total RNA was obtained from whole blood that was not fractionated. Single cDNA molecules in the library carried unique molecular identifiers attached during preparation. TCRdb re-analysed the reads in MiXCR, keeping a single row per CDR3 protein. The data contain about 120,000 distinct CDR3 sequences, more than 8.5% of them singletons. The V and J genes are TRBV28 and TRBJ1-4, with D tentatively TRBD1 (5 bases). This sequence originates from a human donor in good health. Some clones in this sample may be carry-over from other donors' samples. The sequenced material came from whole blood. The CDR3 coding sequence is TGTGCCAGCAGTCCCGCCGGGGCAGAAGTCGAAAAACTGTTTTTT. This translates into CASSPAGAEVEKLFF.